These 2 T cell receptor beta chains were all obtained from the same sample, sequenced in a study of OX40 agonist ivuxolimab in advanced cancers. TCRdb keeps only in-frame clones here, not all; method: immunoSEQ multiplex PCR. The repertoire has some 90,000 clones, about 89% of them found once; the top ten carry more than 4%. This specimen was CD4+ or CD8+ T cells sorted from blood, taken in a trial of the OX40 agonist ivuxolimab. The origin of the receptors is an adult with an advanced solid tumor such as melanoma, head and neck, liver or kidney cancer.

This clone was detected once. The chain joins TRBV29-1 to TRBJ2-5; 7 bases agree with TRBD2. The CDR3 extends over 13 amino acids. V shed 4 bases, J shed 5 bases, and the junction held 7 bases outside the gene matches. Per the germline V gene, CDR1 is SQVTM and CDR2 is ANQGSEA. Here the CDR3 DNA reads TGCAGCGTTGTTGGTCTAGCGGTGGAGACCCAGTACTTC. Protein sequence: CSVVGLAVETQYF.

CDR3 DNA sequence: TGTGCCAGCTCACCAGTCACAGGGGGCACAGATACGCAGTATTTT. Protein: CASSPVTGGTDTQYF. J is TRBJ2-3 and V is TRBV18, with 7 bases identical to TRBD1. Germline CDR1 reads KGHSH; CDR2 reads LQKENI. This CDR3 region has 15 residues. J was trimmed by 1 base and V by 2 bases; bases with no gene match: 3.